One and the same sample provided the 26 T cell receptor beta chains below, sequenced in a study of blood T cell repertoires in COVID-19. Here immunoSEQ multiplex PCR was the method, and the copy in TCRdb shows in-frame clones only, minus some. This table holds 200,000 to 250,000 clones, 70% to 85% found once. Source material: PBMCs or T cells enriched from blood (not recorded which). Receptors originate from a man in his sixties who had recovered from COVID-19.

This clone was seen once. V gene TRBV19 combines with J gene TRBJ2-7; weak D call: TRBD1 (5 bases). This CDR3 is 13 amino acids long. Germline V gene data show CDR1 as LNHDA and CDR2 as SQIVND (reference sequence). Trimming shortened V by 6 bases and J by 1 base, and 10 bases separated the two germline ends. DNA for the CDR3: TGTGCCAGTAGGAGGACACAATCCTACGAGCAGTACTTC. This gives the protein CASRRTQSYEQYF.

V is TRBV4-3 and J is TRBJ2-3; 11 positions match TRBD2. The germline gives CDR1 LGHNA, CDR2 YSLEER. The CDR3 has 15 residues. Losses at the gene ends were 5 bases for V and 2 bases for J; bases not matched to a gene: 3. The CDR3 loop is CASSLAGGYTDTQYF. The CDR3 DNA sequence: TGCGCCAGCAGCTTAGCGGGGGGGTACACAGATACGCAGTATTTT.

The chain recombines TRBV7-8 with TRBJ2-7; TRBD1 matches 11 bases. CDR3 length: 12 amino acids. With V trimmed by 5 bases and J by 12 bases, 6 bases remained unmatched. Germline lookup yields CDR1 SGHVS and CDR2 FQNEAQ. The CDR3 here is CASSPGTGGGYF. Here the CDR3 DNA reads TGTGCCAGCAGCCCGGGGACAGGGGGTGGGTACTTC.

This chain links TRBV7-8 with TRBJ1-2; D gene unclear. The CDR3 length is 17 residues. V shed 4 bases and J shed 8 bases, with 26 bases lying between them. CDR1 is SGHVS and CDR2 is FQNEAQ in the germline V gene. The CDR3 loop is CASSSPPWRTGYRGYTF. The CDR3 coding sequence is TGTGCCAGCAGCTCACCTCCGTGGCGGACTGGATATCGGGGCTACACCTTC.

This clone came up a few times. This chain uses TRBV7-2 with TRBJ2-7; maybe TRBD1 (6 bases). CDR1 and CDR2 (germline): SGHTA, FQGNSA. The CDR3 consists of 14 residues. The V gene lost 5 bases and the J gene lost 4 bases, with 15 bases spanning the gap. As DNA, the CDR3 is TGTGCCAGCAGCCCACAGGGAAATCGATACGAGCAGTACTTC. This gives the protein CASSPQGNRYEQYF. The variable domain in full, completed from reference TRBV7-2 and TRBJ2-7, reads GAGVSQSPSNKVTEKGKDVELRCDPISGHTALYWYRQSLGQGLEFLIYFQGNSAPDKSGLPSDRFSAERTGGSVSTLTIQRTQQEDSAVYLCASSPQGNRYEQYFGPGTRLTVT.

The chain is built from TRBV3-1 (or the pseudogene TRBV3-2) and TRBJ1-5; perhaps TRBD1 as D (6 bases). V shed 1 base and J shed 4 bases, with 11 bases lying between them. Germline V gene data show CDR1 as LGHDT and CDR2 as YNNKEL (reference sequence). The CDR3 has 15 amino acids. The CDR3 DNA reads as TGTGCCAGCAGCCAAGGACAGGCTGGAAATCAGCCCCAGCATTTT. It codes for CASSQGQAGNQPQHF.

This sequence joins TRBV5-1 and TRBJ1-4, with 12 bases identical to TRBD1. CDR3 size: 15 residues. J was trimmed by 7 bases and V by 4 bases; bases with no gene match: 5. CDR1 is SGHRS and CDR2 is YFSETQ in the germline V gene. CDR3 region: CASSMGQGAREKLFF. As DNA, the CDR3 is TGCGCCAGCAGCATGGGACAGGGGGCACGTGAAAAACTGTTTTTT.

The chain is built from TRBV5-1 and TRBJ2-3, with 9 bases lining up with TRBD1. Germline V gene lookup returns CDR1 SGHRS and CDR2 YFSETQ. The CDR3 has 13 amino acids. Germline trimming cut 7 bases from V and 1 base from J; bases unmatched to any gene: 1. In nucleotides, the CDR3 is TGCGCCAGCCGGACAGGGGGCACAGATACGCAGTATTTT. Translation gives CASRTGGTDTQYF.

The chain links TRBV6-5 to TRBJ1-2, with TRBD1 identical over 8 bases. This CDR3 is 15 amino acids long. Germline CDR1 is MNHEY and CDR2 is SVGAGI. The V and J ends lost 0 bases and 7 bases, in that order; junction bases with no gene match: 7. CDR3 nucleotides: TGTGCCAGCAGTTACTCGATTCAGGGGGCAGGTGGCTACACCTTC. Residues: CASSYSIQGAGGYTF.

The chain carries TRBV10-3 and TRBJ2-5, with D possibly matching TRBD2 (5 bases). CDR3 size: 13 residues. Per the germline V gene, CDR1 is ENHRY and CDR2 is SYGVKD. Trimming took 8 bases from V and 4 from J, leaving 14 bases between them. The CDR3 nucleotides are TGTGCCATCGGCGGCGGTCGGGGAGAGACCCAGTACTTC. This gives the protein CAIGGGRGETQYF.

This clone was seen once. The chain joins TRBV5-5 to TRBJ1-1; 9 nucleotides agree with TRBD1. The CDR3 spans 18 residues. Germline CDR1 reads SGHKS; CDR2 reads YYEKEE (reference sequence). Trimming took 4 bases from V and 5 from J; bases not matched to a gene: 18. This CDR3 reads CASSIWGQGVVRFTEAFF. In nucleotides, the CDR3 is TGTGCCAGCAGCATATGGGGACAGGGAGTGGTGAGGTTTACTGAAGCTTTCTTT.

This chain connects TRBV19 to TRBJ1-2, with D possibly matching TRBD1 (5 bases). The V and J ends lost 6 bases and 6 bases respectively, with 17 bases between them. This CDR3 has 14 residues. Germline-derived CDR1 and CDR2 are LNHDA and SQIVND (reference sequence). Written as DNA, the CDR3 is TGTGCCAGTAGATCGGGGGTAGGGGCGCATGGCTACACCTTC. Encoded protein: CASRSGVGAHGYTF.

The CDR3 sequence: CASSPVRGVAKNIQYF. The CDR3 nucleotides read TGTGCCAGCTCACCCGTCCGGGGGGTAGCCAAAAACATTCAGTACTTC. V usage is TRBV18 and J usage is TRBJ2-4, with 7 bases matching TRBD2. The CDR3 is 16 amino acids. Germline lookup yields CDR1 KGHSH and CDR2 LQKENI. With 3 bases clipped from V and 0 bases from J, the junction kept 5 bases outside the gene matches.

V gene TRBV5-6 combines with J gene TRBJ2-5; unclear D gene. V lost 2 bases and J lost 3, with 5 bases in between. This CDR3 comprises 12 residues. The germline V gene has CDR1 SGHDT and CDR2 YYEEEE. The CDR3 bases are TGTGCCAGCAGCTTATTCGAAGAGACCCAGTACTTC. Protein sequence: CASSLFEETQYF.

A few counts support this clone. This sequence joins TRBV6-6 and TRBJ1-1; 7 nucleotides match TRBD1. This CDR3 is 15 amino acids long. After removal of 3 bases from V and 1 base from J, the junction contained 5 bases not matched to a gene. Germline CDR1 and CDR2: MNHNY and SVGAGI (reference sequence). The CDR3 loop reads CASSYPGQKNTEAFF. Here the CDR3 DNA reads TGTGCCAGCAGTTATCCGGGACAGAAGAACACTGAAGCTTTCTTT.

V gene TRBV27 combines with J gene TRBJ1-2; 7 bases match TRBD1. V lost 5 bases, J lost 4 bases, and 7 bases stayed unmatched. The length of the CDR3 is 14 residues. Per the germline V gene, CDR1 is MNHEY and CDR2 is SMNVEV (reference sequence). CDR3 sequence reads: CASSPGQPFYGYTF. The CDR3 DNA sequence: TGTGCCAGCAGTCCGGGACAGCCCTTCTATGGCTACACCTTC.

The genes are TRBV12-2 and TRBJ2-1; TRBD2, the table's D call, lacks a check against the DNA. TRBV12-2 is labeled a pseudogene. The CDR3 consists of 18 residues. The DNA for the CDR3 is TGTGCAAGTCGCTTAGGGGCCGATCTAGCCCCTTGTGGCAATGAGCAGTTCTTC. It encodes CASRLGADLAPCGNEQFF.

The genes are TRBV29-1 and TRBJ2-7, with 9 nucleotides matching TRBD1. With 3 bases clipped from V and 3 bases from J, the junction kept 9 bases outside the gene matches. CDR3 length equals 15 residues. CDR1 and CDR2 (germline): SQVTM, ANQGSEA. CDR3 loop: CSVESSTGGGYEQYF. The CDR3 DNA sequence: TGCAGCGTTGAGAGCAGCACAGGGGGCGGCTACGAGCAGTACTTC.

The chain joins TRBV7-2 to TRBJ2-1, with 8 bases matching TRBD2. The germline V gene has CDR1 SGHTA and CDR2 FQGNSA. The CDR3 covers 14 residues. J lost 5 bases, V lost 6 bases, and 6 bases had no gene match. The CDR3 nucleotides are TGTGCCAGCAGACTAGTAGCGGGGAACAATGAGCAGTTCTTC. Protein: CASRLVAGNNEQFF. The full variable domain, rest sourced from reference TRBV7-2 and TRBJ2-1, is GAGVSQSPSNKVTEKGKDVELRCDPISGHTALYWYRQSLGQGLEFLIYFQGNSAPDKSGLPSDRFSAERTGGSVSTLTIQRTQQEDSAVYLCASRLVAGNNEQFFGPGTRLTVL.

The CDR3 sequence is CASSFKQGAGNTIYF. CDR3 coding DNA: TGTGCCAGCAGCTTCAAACAGGGTGCAGGAAACACCATATATTTT. V gene TRBV7-8 combines with J gene TRBJ1-3, with D perhaps matching TRBD1 (6 bases). The germline CDR1 and CDR2 sequences are SGHVS and FQNEAQ. Trimming cost V 3 bases and J 4 bases, with 13 bases left between them. This CDR3 region has 15 residues.

In its sample, this clone was seen many times. V is TRBV5-8 and J is TRBJ2-5, with D maybe TRBD1 (6 bases). The V end lost 7 bases, the J end lost 5 bases, and 24 bases lay between the germline ends. Germline V gene lookup returns CDR1 SGHTS and CDR2 YDEGEE. This CDR3 region has 16 residues. The CDR3: CASPSVPGTKGETQYF. The CDR3 nucleotides read TGTGCCAGCCCTTCCGTTCCGGGGACAAAAGGGGAGACCCAGTACTTC.

The chain combines TRBV6-1 with TRBJ2-7; TRBD2 matches at 7 bases. J was trimmed by 6 bases and V by 1 base; bases with no gene match: 3. The germline gives CDR1 MNHNS, CDR2 SASEGT. CDR3 size: 13 residues. The CDR3 DNA reads TGTGCCAGCAGTGAAGTGGGGGGGGTCGAGCAGTACTTC. This gives the protein CASSEVGGVEQYF.

This chain joins TRBV5-1 and TRBJ2-2, with unresolved D. The CDR3 spans 13 residues. Germline V CDR1 and CDR2: SGHRS, YFSETQ. Trimming took 3 bases from V and 2 from J, leaving 5 bases between them. The CDR3 spells CASSSSNTGELFF. CDR3 DNA sequence: TGCGCCAGCAGCTCTTCTAACACCGGGGAGCTGTTTTTT.

The rearrangement links TRBV11-3 to TRBJ2-5, with 7 positions matching TRBD1. This CDR3 contains 14 residues. Germline V gives CDR1 SGHNT, CDR2 YENEEA. Losses at the gene ends were 5 bases for V and 3 bases for J; bases not matched to a gene: 6. The chain's CDR3 is CASSPMTGKETQYF. Here the CDR3 DNA reads TGTGCCAGCAGCCCTATGACAGGGAAAGAGACCCAGTACTTC.

V is TRBV11-2 and J is TRBJ2-5; tentative D call: TRBD1 (6 bases). V was cut by 1 base and J by 1 base, with 13 bases left in between. The CDR3 consists of 16 residues. Germline V gene data show CDR1 as SGHAT and CDR2 as FQNNGV. The chain's CDR3 is CASSLGTVSAQETQYF. The CDR3 region has the DNA TGTGCCAGCAGCTTAGGGACAGTTTCTGCCCAAGAGACCCAGTACTTC.

V gene TRBV5-8 combines with J gene TRBJ1-1, with a tentative D call TRBD1 (6 bases). Germline V CDR1 and CDR2: SGHTS, YDEGEE. V lost 1 base and J lost 5, with 24 bases in between. The CDR3 runs 18 residues. CDR3 sequence: CASSLPRTGLPHETEAFF. CDR3 nucleotide sequence: TGTGCCAGCAGCTTGCCGAGAACAGGGCTACCCCATGAAACTGAAGCTTTCTTT.